The sequence of this T cell receptor (beta chain) was determined in a study of identical twins (dated by TCRdb to the mid-2010s). For context, the study as a whole: To test whether fetal clonotypes persist, the study used deep sequencing on TCR alpha and beta repertoires from monozygotic twins, unrelated adults of various ages, and cord blood. To rule out contamination, the twin experiments were replicated at different times with different library preparation protocols.

The full study reports these points: Fewer insertions were carried by abundant cord blood beta clonotypes, a similar but weaker trend appeared in young adult naive repertoires, and no such trend appeared in memory repertoires. Because the same donors could not be followed over many years, conclusions were based on cross-sectional statistical analysis. The excess sharing between twins in beta out-of-frame sequences was weaker because fewer shared sequences reduced the signal-to-noise ratio. In monozygotic twins, out-of-frame TCR alpha sharing was systematically underestimated by recombination models, although the models agreed with sharing between unrelated individuals. Compared with coincidental sharing between unrelated individuals, out-of-frame TCR alpha sequences shared between twins showed an excess of sequences with low generation probability. Zero-insertion analyses could be partly confounded by invariant T cells such as MAIT and iNKT, though diverse VJ usage argued against such confounding for most clonotypes.

Regarding this clonotype: It lacks a known antigen. Base qualities are not recorded, but no much larger clone differs from it by a single base.

Counted from cysteine to phenylalanine, this CDR3 has 16 amino acids. Here the CDR3 DNA is all that survives: 48 bases in frame from base 1. The CDR1 and CDR2 encoded by the germline V gene are SGHRS and YFSETQ. At the junction V is shortened by 4 bases and J by 0 bases, with 15 bases in between. Every donor was a healthy Caucasian. Three pairs of female monozygotic twins, all aged 18 to 29 years, were included in the twin cohort. Positive isolation kits from Invitrogen were used to isolate CD4+ and CD8+ T cell populations. Libraries were constructed by 5' RACE. Sequencing instrument: Illumina HiSeq 2000. A universal primer binding site was added through template switching, and the final cDNA carried a unique molecular identifier so that TCR cDNA molecules could be counted accurately. Specific primers in the conserved constant-segment region were used to synthesize first-strand cDNA for TCR alpha and beta chains. To control for contamination, every cDNA library was double barcoded, receiving both a SMART-Mk sample barcode and Illumina barcodes. TruSeq adapter sequences and Illumina sample barcodes were added in two successive PCR steps. Sequencing of the TCR alpha and beta cDNA libraries was done on the Illumina HiSeq platform using custom primers. Processing in the source paper ran as follows. MiGEC processed the raw reads to extract unique molecular identifiers, while MiXCR was used to determine the CDR3 positions. For each individual, recombination models were inferred using an EM algorithm with the repgenHMM and IGoR tools. Shared clonotype analysis was performed with the tcR package in R, normalizing sharing by the product of cloneset sizes. To study raw recombination free of thymic and clonal selection effects, out-of-frame nonproductive sequences were analyzed. TCRdb reanalyzed the raw reads on its own, using fastp at Q25 for trimming and MiXCR for clone calling, and kept in-frame beta chains. Rows merge per CDR3 protein into single entries with the most common DNA and genes. For this entry, the V and J calls and clone size follow TCRdb and not the study's own pipeline. The sample yields around 530,000 distinct CDR3 sequences; roughly 15% were counted once. The top ten constitute nearly 0.45% of the sample.

These data also featured in a second study, about yellow fever vaccine responses in identical twins. As the second study states: According to the authors, the vaccine-induced T cell response in identical twins seemed to be partly convergent and partly specific to each individual. Focusing on identical twins, the study followed the T cell clones that responded to the vaccine, and did so with precision.

This clonotype was obtained from a woman aged 18-29 years in good health. Recombination connected TRBV5-1 to TRBJ2-3, with no D gene named confidently. The source material was CD4+ T cells sorted from blood. The sequence in DNA is TGCGCCAGCAGCCCCGGGCCAGGACCTAGCACAGATACGCAGTATTTT. This codes for CASSPGPGPSTDTQYF.